This T cell receptor (beta chain) was found in a study of identical twins. Overall study results and limits: Analyses of zero insertions could be partly confounded by invariant MAIT and iNKT cells. Beta clonotypes that were abundant in cord blood contained fewer insertions, a pattern absent from memory repertoires.

MiXCR was run by TCRdb on the 5' RACE reads, yielding one entry per CDR3 protein. The table includes around 680,000 distinct CDR3 sequences, 8% to 9% detected once. This clonotype was picked up many times. The target antigen is unknown. Every donor was a healthy Caucasian. Germline CDR1 is SGHDN and CDR2 is FVKESK. V was shortened by 4 bases and J by 1 base, with 14 bases between the two germline ends. The CDR3 contains 15 residues. This same sample was also taken into another study, of yellow fever vaccine responses in identical twins.

V and J are TRBV14 and TRBJ2-7; a weak D match, TRBD1 (7 bases). This clonotype originated in a woman in her late teens or twenties in good health. Sequenced material: PBMCs. CDR3 nucleotides: TGTGCCAGCAGCCTGGCGGGGACAGCATCCTACGAGCAGTACTTC. It encodes CASSLAGTASYEQYF.